This T cell receptor (beta chain) was profiled in a study of cytotoxic CD8 clonotypes in ibrutinib-treated CLL. Trimming cost V 4 bases and J 11 bases, with 9 bases left between them. In germline, CDR1 is SGHAT, CDR2 FQNNGV. There are 11 residues in the CDR3. Study outcomes and limitations: Clonality rose at ibrutinib response, held steady in sustained remission, and fell toward baseline at progression. Public clonotypes were rare and shrank or held steady on treatment.

Concerning this clone: Its specificity is unknown.

Some clones are missing from TCRdb's copy, which holds only in-frame ones; the method was immunoSEQ multiplex PCR. Seen here are about 17,000 clones, around three fifths observed once, and the top ten hold 20% to 30%. The sequence came from a human donor with chronic lymphocytic leukemia. The chain combines TRBV11-2 with TRBJ2-1; D is unclear. The sample was PBMCs, taken after 12 months of ibrutinib treatment. Here the CDR3 reads CASSSDLQQFF. CDR3 bases: TGTGCCAGCAGCTCCGACCTTCAGCAGTTCTTC.